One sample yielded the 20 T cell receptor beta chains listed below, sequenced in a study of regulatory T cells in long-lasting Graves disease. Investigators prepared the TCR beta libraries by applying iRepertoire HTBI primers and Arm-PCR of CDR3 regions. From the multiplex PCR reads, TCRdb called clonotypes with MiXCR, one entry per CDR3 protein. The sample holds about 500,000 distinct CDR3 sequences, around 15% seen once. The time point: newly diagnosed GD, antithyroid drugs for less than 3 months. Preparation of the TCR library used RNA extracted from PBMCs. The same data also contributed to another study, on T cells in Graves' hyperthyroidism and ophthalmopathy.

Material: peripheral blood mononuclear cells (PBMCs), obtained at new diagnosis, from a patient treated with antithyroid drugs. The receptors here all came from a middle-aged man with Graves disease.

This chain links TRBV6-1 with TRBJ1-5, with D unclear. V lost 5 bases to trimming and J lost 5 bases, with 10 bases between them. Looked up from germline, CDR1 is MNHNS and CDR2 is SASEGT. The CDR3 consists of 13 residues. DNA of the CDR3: TGTGCCAGCAGTCGTGAGCTGCATCAGCCCCAGCATTTT. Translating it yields CASSRELHQPQHF.

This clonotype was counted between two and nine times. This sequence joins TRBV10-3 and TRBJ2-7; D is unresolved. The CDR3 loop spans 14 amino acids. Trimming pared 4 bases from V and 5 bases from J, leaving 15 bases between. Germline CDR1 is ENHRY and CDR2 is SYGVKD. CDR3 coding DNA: TGTGCCATCAGTGTCGGTGGGCGGAGCAACGAGCAGTACTTC. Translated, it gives CAISVGGRSNEQYF.

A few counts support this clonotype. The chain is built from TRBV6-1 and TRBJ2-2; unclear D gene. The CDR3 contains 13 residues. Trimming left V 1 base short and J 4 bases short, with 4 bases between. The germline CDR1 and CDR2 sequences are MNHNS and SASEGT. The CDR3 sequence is CASSEDSTGELFF. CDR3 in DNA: TGTGCCAGCAGTGAAGACAGCACCGGGGAGCTGTTTTTT.

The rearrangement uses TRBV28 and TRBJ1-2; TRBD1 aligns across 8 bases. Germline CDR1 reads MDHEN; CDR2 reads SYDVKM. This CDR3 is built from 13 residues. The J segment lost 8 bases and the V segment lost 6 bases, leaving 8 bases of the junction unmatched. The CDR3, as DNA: TGTGCCAGCAGGGTACAGGGGGGCAGGGGCTACACCTTC. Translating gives CASRVQGGRGYTF.

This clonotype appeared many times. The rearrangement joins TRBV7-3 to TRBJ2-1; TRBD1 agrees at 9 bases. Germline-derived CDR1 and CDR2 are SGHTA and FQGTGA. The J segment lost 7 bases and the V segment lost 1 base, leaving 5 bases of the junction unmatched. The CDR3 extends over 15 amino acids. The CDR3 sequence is CASSLNGQGFNEQFF. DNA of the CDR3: TGTGCCAGCAGCTTAAACGGACAGGGGTTTAATGAGCAGTTCTTC.

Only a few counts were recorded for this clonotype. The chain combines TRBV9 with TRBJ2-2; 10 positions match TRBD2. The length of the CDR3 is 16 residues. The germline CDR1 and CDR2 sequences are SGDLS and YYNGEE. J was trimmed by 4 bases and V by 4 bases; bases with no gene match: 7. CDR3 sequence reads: CASSPSLAGATGELFF. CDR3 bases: TGTGCCAGCAGCCCTAGTCTAGCGGGAGCCACCGGGGAGCTGTTTTTT. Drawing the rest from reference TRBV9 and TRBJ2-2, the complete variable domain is DSGVTQTPKHLITATGQRVTLRCSPRSGDLSVYWYQQSLDQGLQFLIQYYNGEERAKGNILERFSAQQFPDLHSELNLSSLELGDSALYFCASSPSLAGATGELFFGEGSRLTVL.

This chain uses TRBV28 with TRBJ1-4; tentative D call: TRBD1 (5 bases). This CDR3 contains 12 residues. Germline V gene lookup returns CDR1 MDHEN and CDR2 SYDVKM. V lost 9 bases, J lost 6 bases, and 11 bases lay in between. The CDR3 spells CASGGFDEKLFF. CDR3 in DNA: TGTGCCAGTGGGGGGTTCGATGAAAAACTGTTTTTT.

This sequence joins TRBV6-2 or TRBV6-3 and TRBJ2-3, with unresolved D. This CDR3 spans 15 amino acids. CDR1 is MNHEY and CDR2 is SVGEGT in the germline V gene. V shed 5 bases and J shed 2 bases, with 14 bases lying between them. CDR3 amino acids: CASSEYRAATDTQYF. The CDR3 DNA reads TGTGCCAGCAGTGAATACCGGGCAGCCACAGATACGCAGTATTTT.

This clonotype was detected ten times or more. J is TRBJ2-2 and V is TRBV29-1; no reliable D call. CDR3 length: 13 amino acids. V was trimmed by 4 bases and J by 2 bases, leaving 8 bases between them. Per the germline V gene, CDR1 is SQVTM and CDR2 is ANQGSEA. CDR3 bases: TGCAGCGTTGCCGACACAAACACCGGGGAGCTGTTTTTT. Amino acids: CSVADTNTGELFF.

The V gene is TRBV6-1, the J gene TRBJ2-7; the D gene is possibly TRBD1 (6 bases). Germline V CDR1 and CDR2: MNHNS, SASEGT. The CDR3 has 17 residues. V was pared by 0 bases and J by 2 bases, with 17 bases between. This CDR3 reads CASSEAYWGTGTYEQYF. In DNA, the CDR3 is TGTGCCAGCAGTGAAGCCTATTGGGGTACAGGGACCTACGAGCAGTACTTC.

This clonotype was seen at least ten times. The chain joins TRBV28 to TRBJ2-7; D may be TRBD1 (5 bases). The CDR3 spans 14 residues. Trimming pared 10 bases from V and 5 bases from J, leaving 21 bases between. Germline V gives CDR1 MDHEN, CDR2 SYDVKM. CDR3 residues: CATNPGRADDEQYF. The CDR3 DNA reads TGTGCCACCAACCCCGGCAGGGCTGACGACGAGCAGTACTTC.

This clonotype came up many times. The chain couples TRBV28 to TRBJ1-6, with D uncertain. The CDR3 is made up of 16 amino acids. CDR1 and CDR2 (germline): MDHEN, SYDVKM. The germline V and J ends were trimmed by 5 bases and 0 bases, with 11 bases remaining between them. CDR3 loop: CASSPTTGSYNSPLHF. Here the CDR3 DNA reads TGTGCCAGCAGTCCTACTACCGGCTCCTATAATTCACCCCTCCACTTT.

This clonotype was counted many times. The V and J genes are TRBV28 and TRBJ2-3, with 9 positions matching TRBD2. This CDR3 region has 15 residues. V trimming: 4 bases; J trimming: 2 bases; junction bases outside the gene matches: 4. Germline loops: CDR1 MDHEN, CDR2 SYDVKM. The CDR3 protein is CASSSTSGYTDTQYF. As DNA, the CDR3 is TGTGCCAGCAGTTCGACTAGCGGATACACAGATACGCAGTATTTT.

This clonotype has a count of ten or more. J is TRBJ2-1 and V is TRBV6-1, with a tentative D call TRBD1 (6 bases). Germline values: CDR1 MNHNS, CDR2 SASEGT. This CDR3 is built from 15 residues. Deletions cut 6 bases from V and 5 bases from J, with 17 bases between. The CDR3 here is CASRGGQIDNNEQFF. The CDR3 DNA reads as TGTGCCAGCAGAGGCGGACAGATAGATAACAATGAGCAGTTCTTC.

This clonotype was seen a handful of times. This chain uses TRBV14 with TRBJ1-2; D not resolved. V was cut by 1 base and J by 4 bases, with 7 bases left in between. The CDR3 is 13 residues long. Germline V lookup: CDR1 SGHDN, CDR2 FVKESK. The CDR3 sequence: CASSQATVYGYTF. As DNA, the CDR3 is TGTGCCAGCAGCCAAGCTACGGTCTATGGCTACACCTTC.

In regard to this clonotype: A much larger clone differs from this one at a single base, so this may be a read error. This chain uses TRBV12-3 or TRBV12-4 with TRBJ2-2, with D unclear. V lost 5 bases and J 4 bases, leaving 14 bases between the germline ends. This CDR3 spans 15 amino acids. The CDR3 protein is CASSESAASTGELFF. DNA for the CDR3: TGTGCCAGCAGTGAGTCTGCGGCTAGCACCGGGGAGCTGTTTTTT.

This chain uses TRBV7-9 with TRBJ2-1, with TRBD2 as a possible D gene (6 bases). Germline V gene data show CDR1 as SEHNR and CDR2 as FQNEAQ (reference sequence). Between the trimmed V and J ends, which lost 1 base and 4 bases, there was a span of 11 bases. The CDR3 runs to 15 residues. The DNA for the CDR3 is TGTGCCAGCAGCTTAGGGTCTAGCGAGTACAATGAGCAGTTCTTC. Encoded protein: CASSLGSSEYNEQFF. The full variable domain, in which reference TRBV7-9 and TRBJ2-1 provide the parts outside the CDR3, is DTGVSQNPRHKITKRGQNVTFRCDPISEHNRLYWYRQTLGQGPEFLTYFQNEAQLEKSRLLSDRFSAERPKGSFSTLEIQRTEQGDSAMYLCASSLGSSEYNEQFFGPGTRLTVL.

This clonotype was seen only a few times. The CDR3 region is CASSQPVTGGGEQYF. CDR3 bases: TGTGCCAGCAGCCAGCCCGTGACAGGGGGAGGCGAGCAGTACTTC. The V gene is TRBV7-9, the J gene TRBJ2-7, with TRBD1 identical over 9 bases. V dropped 5 bases and J dropped 6; count of bases not matched to a gene: 11. The CDR3 runs to 15 residues. The V gene's germline CDR1 is SEHNR and CDR2 FQNEAQ (reference sequence).

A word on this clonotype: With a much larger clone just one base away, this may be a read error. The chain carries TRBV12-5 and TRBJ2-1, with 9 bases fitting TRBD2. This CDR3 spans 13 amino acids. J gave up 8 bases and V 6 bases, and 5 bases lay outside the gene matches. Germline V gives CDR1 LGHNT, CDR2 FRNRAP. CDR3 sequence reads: CASGRTSDHEQFF. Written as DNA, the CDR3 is TGTGCTAGTGGGAGGACTAGCGACCATGAGCAGTTCTTC.

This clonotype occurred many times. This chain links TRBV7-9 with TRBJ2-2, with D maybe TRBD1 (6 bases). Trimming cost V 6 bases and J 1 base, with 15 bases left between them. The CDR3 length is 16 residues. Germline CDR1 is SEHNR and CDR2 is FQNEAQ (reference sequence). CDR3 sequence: CASRPSGRGNTGELFF. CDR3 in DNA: TGTGCCAGCAGACCCAGCGGCAGGGGGAACACCGGGGAGCTGTTTTTT.